The 28 T cell receptor beta chains given below trace back to one sample, sequenced in a study of shared clonotypes between healthy human individuals (dated by TCRdb to the early 2020s). CD8 naive samples were obtained by positive selection for CCR7 among CD45RO-negative cells, yielding a CD45RA+CCR7+ population from which TemRA cells were excluded. The receptor library was made with the immunoSEQ multiplex PCR assay. TCRdb took over this immuneACCESS table, retaining in-frame rearrangements with V and J assigned. Such tables are incomplete; in checked studies, under half of the missing clones stem from an unresolved V gene, and the remainder is unexplained. This sample holds about 2.1 million clones; 85% to 95% were observed only once. The top ten clones comprise over 1.5% of the sample. The sequencing sample was made of naive CD8+ T cells from PBMCs. The cell subset or site tag for this specimen amounts to: CD45RA+CCR7+. The receptors shown here come from a man aged 18 to 30 in good health. Some clones in this sample may be carry-over from other donors' samples.

This chain uses TRBV11-2 with TRBJ2-1, with TRBD2 matching 9 bases. V gave up 5 bases and J gave up 9 bases; unmatched junction bases: 14. Per germline, CDR1 SGHAT and CDR2 FQNNGV. The CDR3 length is 16 residues. The CDR3 sequence: CASSVVGVAGVGEQFF. The CDR3 DNA reads as TGTGCCAGCAGCGTAGTAGGGGTAGCGGGAGTTGGTGAGCAGTTCTTC.

The rearrangement links TRBV19 to TRBJ2-1; D remains ambiguous. Germline V gives CDR1 LNHDA, CDR2 SQIVND (reference sequence). The CDR3 runs to 13 residues. Trimming left V 3 bases short and J 8 bases short, with 11 bases between. The CDR3 DNA sequence: TGTGCCAGTAGTATTGGCCTTAGGGATGAGCAGTTCTTC. Residues: CASSIGLRDEQFF. Complete variable domain (other parts from reference TRBV19 and TRBJ2-1): DGGITQSPKYLFRKEGQNVTLSCEQNLNHDAMYWYRQDPGQGLRLIYYSQIVNDFQKGDIAEGYSVSREKKESFPLTVTSAQKNPTAFYLCASSIGLRDEQFFGPGTRLTVL.

In its sample, this clone was seen once. V and J are TRBV2 and TRBJ2-4, with 10 positions matching TRBD1. Looked up from germline, CDR1 is SNHLY and CDR2 is FYNNEI. The CDR3 consists of 15 residues. The trim removed 6 bases at V and 8 bases at J, leaving 10 bases unmatched. The CDR3 region has the DNA TGTGCCAGCAGGAGGGACAGGGGACCTTATGACATTCAGTACTTC. It encodes CASRRDRGPYDIQYF.

This clone was recorded only once. This sequence joins TRBV11-3 and TRBJ2-1, with 10 bases lining up with TRBD2. V lost 5 bases, J lost 5 bases, and 6 bases stayed unmatched. In germline, CDR1 is SGHNT, CDR2 YENEEA. The CDR3 runs to 15 residues. CDR3 sequence (DNA): TGTGCCAGCAGCCCTAGCGGGAGCCTCCACAATGAGCAGTTCTTC. It codes for CASSPSGSLHNEQFF.

As concerns this clone: This sample includes further DNA sequences coding for the same CDR3. This chain joins TRBV5-1 and TRBJ1-1; D is uncertain. The germline V gene has CDR1 SGHRS and CDR2 YFSETQ. The CDR3 spans 11 residues. V was cut by 0 bases and J by 8 bases, with 5 bases left in between. In DNA form, the CDR3 reads TGCGCCAGCAGCTTGGGCGCCGAAGCTTTCTTT. Translated, it gives CASSLGAEAFF.

The chain is built from TRBV7-3 and TRBJ2-1, with a possible D match to TRBD1 (5 bases). The CDR3 has 11 residues. Germline loops: CDR1 SGHTA, CDR2 FQGTGA. The V end was cut by 3 bases, the J end by 13 bases, with 10 bases between. The CDR3 here is CASSFDRKQFF. In DNA form, the CDR3 reads TGTGCCAGCAGCTTTGACAGAAAACAGTTCTTC.

V and J are TRBV10-3 and TRBJ2-7; possible D gene TRBD1, 5 bases. Germline values: CDR1 ENHRY, CDR2 SYGVKD. The CDR3 is 15 amino acids. V shed 8 bases and J shed 3 bases, with 20 bases lying between them. The CDR3 sequence is CAIQVGTGPIYEQYF. The CDR3 DNA follows: TGTGCCATCCAGGTAGGAACAGGCCCAATCTACGAGCAGTACTTC.

CDR3 coding DNA: TGTGCCAGCAGCTCCAGACACATCCCGGGGAATGAGCAGTTCTTC. Its translation is CASSSRHIPGNEQFF. The chain joins TRBV11-2 to TRBJ2-1, with a tentative D call TRBD2 (5 bases). Deletions cut 4 bases from V and 7 bases from J, with 17 bases between. CDR1 and CDR2 (germline): SGHAT, FQNNGV. This CDR3 has 15 residues.

This clone was seen a handful of times. The rearrangement links TRBV19 to TRBJ1-2; D is possibly TRBD1 (5 bases). This CDR3 is 14 amino acids long. Per germline, CDR1 LNHDA and CDR2 SQIVND (reference sequence). Trimming cost V 4 bases and J 8 bases, with 17 bases left between them. The CDR3 loop is CASSTGLTRGGYTF. In nucleotides, the CDR3 is TGTGCCAGTAGTACTGGGCTCACGCGGGGGGGCTACACCTTC.

V gene TRBV7-8 combines with J gene TRBJ2-1, with 12 positions matching TRBD2. V trimming: 3 bases; J trimming: 5 bases; junction bases outside the gene matches: 8. CDR1 is SGHVS, CDR2 FQNEAQ, per germline. The CDR3 totals 17 residues. CDR3: CASSFGLAGSPHNEQFF. CDR3 in DNA: TGTGCCAGCAGCTTTGGACTAGCGGGATCGCCGCACAATGAGCAGTTCTTC.

The CDR3 sequence: CASSEFGTSNEKLFF. CDR3 sequence (DNA): TGTGCCAGCAGTGAATTCGGGACAAGTAATGAAAAACTGTTTTTT. This chain joins TRBV25-1 and TRBJ1-4, with a weak D call TRBD1 (6 bases). This CDR3 is 15 amino acids long. Deletions cut 1 base from V and 4 bases from J, with 10 bases between. From germline, CDR1 is MGHDK and CDR2 SYGVNS.

The chain links TRBV5-1 to TRBJ2-2; D may be TRBD1 (6 bases). Germline V gene lookup returns CDR1 SGHRS and CDR2 YFSETQ. The CDR3 sequence is 16 residues long. V lost 4 bases and J lost 2, with 15 bases in between. The CDR3 spells CASSQNREANTGELFF. CDR3 DNA sequence: TGCGCCAGCAGCCAGAACAGGGAAGCTAACACCGGGGAGCTGTTTTTT.

CDR3 sequence: CASSSNSGGSYNEQFF. In DNA form, the CDR3 reads TGTGCCAGCAGCTCCAATAGCGGGGGTTCCTACAATGAGCAGTTCTTC. The chain recombines TRBV7-9 with TRBJ2-1, with 9 bases aligning to TRBD2. Germline V lookup: CDR1 SEHNR, CDR2 FQNEAQ (reference sequence). The V segment lost 4 bases and the J segment 1 base; nucleotides outside the gene matches: 5. This CDR3 region has 16 residues.

The rearrangement links TRBV4-3 to TRBJ2-7; D is undetermined. Germline CDR1 and CDR2: LGHNA and YSLEER. Trimming shortened V by 4 bases and J by 0 bases, and 19 bases separated the two germline ends. The CDR3 is 17 amino acids. This chain's CDR3 is CASSPRYESLSSYEQYF. The CDR3 nucleotides are TGCGCCAGCAGCCCTAGATACGAGTCCCTAAGCTCCTACGAGCAGTACTTC.

V gene TRBV7-8 combines with J gene TRBJ2-1; 7 nucleotides align to TRBD2. With 6 bases clipped from V and 1 base from J, the junction kept 6 bases outside the gene matches. The germline V gene has CDR1 SGHVS and CDR2 FQNEAQ. This CDR3 has 15 residues. CDR3 nucleotide sequence: TGTGCCAGCAGGAGGGACTACCAATCCTACAATGAGCAGTTCTTC. This gives the protein CASRRDYQSYNEQFF.

J is TRBJ2-2 and V is TRBV5-6; D uncertain. The V gene's germline CDR1 is SGHDT and CDR2 YYEEEE. Between the trimmed V and J ends, which lost 1 base and 5 bases, there was a span of 15 bases. CDR3 length equals 16 residues. CDR3: CASSLRWARWTGELFF. The CDR3 DNA reads as TGTGCCAGCAGCTTGAGGTGGGCCCGATGGACCGGGGAGCTGTTTTTT.

The chain has TRBV19 and TRBJ1-1; TRBD1 agrees at 8 bases. V was pared by 1 base and J by 3 bases, with 4 bases of the junction left unmatched. The CDR3 extends over 15 amino acids. Germline V CDR1 and CDR2: LNHDA, SQIVND (reference sequence). In DNA, the CDR3 is TGTGCCAGTAGTATAGCTGGGACAGGCCACACTGAAGCTTTCTTT. Encoded protein: CASSIAGTGHTEAFF.

This chain connects TRBV7-9 to TRBJ2-1, with 12 bases matching TRBD2. The germline V gene encodes CDR1 SEHNR and CDR2 FQNEAQ (reference sequence). The CDR3 is 14 amino acids. The trim removed 5 bases at V and 9 bases at J, leaving 5 bases unmatched. Written as DNA, the CDR3 is TGTGCCAGCAGCGGGGCTAGCGGGAGGGGTGAGCAGTTCTTC. It specifies CASSGASGRGEQFF.

This chain links TRBV5-4 with TRBJ2-5; perhaps TRBD1 as D (5 bases). The CDR3 is 14 amino acids. CDR1 SGHNT and CDR2 YYREEE come from the germline V gene (reference sequence). V was clipped by 3 bases and J by 2 bases, with 11 bases between them. The DNA of the CDR3 is TGTGCCAGCAGCTACGACAGAAGACAAGAGACCCAGTACTTC. This sequence encodes CASSYDRRQETQYF.

This chain joins TRBV19 and TRBJ2-1; D gene ambiguous. Trimming pared 7 bases from V and 3 bases from J, leaving 16 bases between. CDR1 is LNHDA and CDR2 is SQIVND in the germline V gene (reference sequence). The CDR3 has 15 residues. DNA of the CDR3: TGTGCCAGTATGCAGAGAGACTCATTCTACAATGAGCAGTTCTTC. Its protein product is CASMQRDSFYNEQFF.

The genes are TRBV7-2 and TRBJ2-7, with 12 bases aligning to TRBD2. Per germline, CDR1 SGHTA and CDR2 FQGNSA. The trim removed 5 bases at V and 4 bases at J, leaving 6 bases unmatched. The CDR3 sequence is 15 residues long. CDR3 DNA: TGTGCCAGCAGCCCGACGACTAGCGGGAGTTACGAGCAGTACTTC. Encoded protein: CASSPTTSGSYEQYF.

The rearrangement links TRBV28 to TRBJ2-2, with D perhaps matching TRBD1 (5 bases). The V gene's germline CDR1 is MDHEN and CDR2 SYDVKM. Trimming pared 1 base from V and 12 bases from J, leaving 24 bases between. The CDR3 runs 17 residues. This CDR3 is CASSLFLGPGGTGKLFF. In nucleotides, the CDR3 is TGTGCCAGCAGTTTATTCCTGGGCCCTGGTGGAACAGGAAAGCTGTTTTTT.

The chain has TRBV7-9 and TRBJ1-1; 9 positions agree with TRBD1. CDR3 size: 15 residues. Trimming removed 5 bases from V and 2 bases from J; junction bases left unmatched: 6. CDR1 and CDR2 from the germline V gene are SEHNR and FQNEAQ (reference sequence). The CDR3 DNA follows: TGTGCCAGCAGCCCCCGACAGGGGGGCAACACTGAAGCTTTCTTT. This gives the protein CASSPRQGGNTEAFF.

This rearrangement joins TRBV4-1 to TRBJ2-7, with a tentative D call TRBD1 (7 bases). Germline-derived CDR1 and CDR2 are MGHRA and YSYEKL. The CDR3 is 15 residues long. Between the trimmed V and J ends, which lost 4 bases and 0 bases, there was a span of 13 bases. This CDR3 is CASSLRGVGSYEQYF. CDR3 coding DNA: TGCGCCAGCAGCCTCAGGGGGGTAGGCTCCTACGAGCAGTACTTC.

The genes are TRBV11-2 and TRBJ2-3, with TRBD2 identical over 12 bases. The CDR3 runs to 16 residues. J was trimmed by 4 bases and V by 5 bases; bases with no gene match: 7. Germline CDR1 is SGHAT and CDR2 is FQNNGV. This CDR3 is CASSRILAGGSDTQYF. In nucleotides, the CDR3 is TGTGCCAGCAGCCGAATACTAGCGGGAGGTTCAGATACGCAGTATTTT. Full variable domain (missing parts from reference TRBV11-2 and TRBJ2-3): EAGVAQSPRYKIIEKRQSVAFWCNPISGHATLYWYQQILGQGPKLLIQFQNNGVVDDSQLPKDRFSAERLKGVDSTLKIQPAKLEDSAVYLCASSRILAGGSDTQYFGPGTRLTVL.

The J gene is TRBJ2-5, the V gene TRBV5-1; D might be TRBD2 (6 bases). This CDR3 spans 15 amino acids. Between the trimmed V and J ends, which lost 5 bases and 5 bases, there was a span of 19 bases. Germline-derived CDR1 and CDR2 are SGHRS and YFSETQ. The CDR3: CASRGGSGPRETQYF. The CDR3 region has the DNA TGCGCCAGCAGGGGGGGTAGCGGCCCCCGGGAGACCCAGTACTTC. The entire variable domain, with the rest obtained from reference TRBV5-1 and TRBJ2-5, is as follows: KAGVTQTPRYLIKTRGQQVTLSCSPISGHRSVSWYQQTPGQGLQFLFEYFSETQRNKGNFPGRFSGRQFSNSRSEMNVSTLELGDSALYLCASRGGSGPRETQYFGPGTRLLVL.

The chain employs TRBV7-3 and TRBJ2-7, with TRBD2 identical over 10 bases. Looked up from germline, CDR1 is SGHTA and CDR2 is FQGTGA. V was pared by 5 bases and J by 4 bases, with 11 bases of the junction left unmatched. CDR3 length: 16 residues. CDR3 amino acids: CASSPKASGRTYEQYF. CDR3 DNA: TGTGCCAGCAGCCCCAAGGCTAGCGGGAGAACTTACGAGCAGTACTTC. The whole variable domain, filled in from reference TRBV7-3 and TRBJ2-7, reads GAGVSQTPSNKVTEKGKYVELRCDPISGHTALYWYRQSLGQGPEFLIYFQGTGAADDSGLPNDRFFAVRPEGSVSTLKIQRTERGDSAVYLCASSPKASGRTYEQYFGPGTRLTVT.

In DNA form, the CDR3 reads TGTGCCAGTAGTATAGACTTCACGGGAGGATGGCAAGAGACCCAGTACTTC. Translating it yields CASSIDFTGGWQETQYF. The chain is built from TRBV19 and TRBJ2-5, with 7 bases that match TRBD2. V shed 0 bases, J shed 2 bases, and the junction held 9 bases outside the gene matches. The CDR3 runs 17 residues. The V gene's germline CDR1 is LNHDA and CDR2 SQIVND (reference sequence).